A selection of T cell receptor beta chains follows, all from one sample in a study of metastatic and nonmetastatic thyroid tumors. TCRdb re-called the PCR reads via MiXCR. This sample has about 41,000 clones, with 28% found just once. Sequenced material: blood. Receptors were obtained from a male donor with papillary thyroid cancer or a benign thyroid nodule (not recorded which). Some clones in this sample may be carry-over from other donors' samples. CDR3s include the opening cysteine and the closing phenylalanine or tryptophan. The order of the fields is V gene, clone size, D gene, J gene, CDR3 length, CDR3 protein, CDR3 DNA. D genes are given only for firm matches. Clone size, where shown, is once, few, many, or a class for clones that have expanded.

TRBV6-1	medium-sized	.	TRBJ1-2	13	CASSEAEVFGYTF	TGTGCCAGCAGTGAAGCGGAAGTTTTTGGCTACACCTTC
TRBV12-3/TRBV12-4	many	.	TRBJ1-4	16	CASSLAGGAEYEKLFF	TGTGCCAGCAGCCTAGCTGGGGGGGCGGAGTATGAAAAACTGTTTTTT
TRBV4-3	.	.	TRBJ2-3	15	CASSQAQRTTDTQYF	TGCGCCAGCAGCCAAGCCCAGCGGACCACAGATACGCAGTATTTT
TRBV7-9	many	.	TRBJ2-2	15	CASSFIRQDTGELFF	TGTGCCAGCAGCTTCATCAGGCAGGATACCGGGGAGCTGTTTTTT
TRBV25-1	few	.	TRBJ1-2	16	CASKSSAGVLYSGYTF	TGTGCCAGCAAATCATCGGCGGGGGTATTGTATAGTGGCTACACCTTC
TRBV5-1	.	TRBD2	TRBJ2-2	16	CASSYSGRADTGELFF	TGCGCCAGCAGCTATAGCGGGAGGGCCGACACCGGGGAGCTGTTTTTT
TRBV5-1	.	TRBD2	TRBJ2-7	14	CASSRGLGAYEQYF	TGCGCCAGCAGCCGAGGACTAGGGGCCTACGAGCAGTACTTC
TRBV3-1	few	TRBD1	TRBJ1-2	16	CAGNQGRAGGLNGYTF	TGTGCCGGCAACCAAGGTCGTGCAGGGGGTTTGAATGGCTACACCTTC
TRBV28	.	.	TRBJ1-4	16	CASILVAPGVWEKLFF	.
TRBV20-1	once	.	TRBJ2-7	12	CSASARKGEQYF	TGCAGTGCTAGTGCCAGGAAAGGCGAGCAGTACTTC
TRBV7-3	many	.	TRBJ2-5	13	CASSFRGAETQYF	TGTGCCAGCAGCTTCCGGGGGGCAGAGACCCAGTACTTC
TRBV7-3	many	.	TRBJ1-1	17	CASTSPADTPGRYEAFF	TGTGCCAGCACCTCCCCGGCAGATACGCCGGGTAGGTATGAAGCTTTCTTT
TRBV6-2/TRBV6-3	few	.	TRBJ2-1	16	CASSSHRGRENNEQFF	TGTGCCAGCAGTAGCCACCGGGGGCGGGAGAACAATGAGCAGTTCTTC
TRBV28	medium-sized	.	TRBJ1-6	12	CASTPPRGPLHF	TGTGCCAGCACCCCCCCGCGTGGGCCCCTCCACTTT
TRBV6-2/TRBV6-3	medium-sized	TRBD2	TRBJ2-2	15	CASRLAGEDTGELFF	TGTGCCAGCAGACTAGCGGGAGAGGACACCGGGGAGCTGTTTTTT
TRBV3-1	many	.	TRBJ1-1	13	CASSLELNTEAFF	TGTGCCAGCAGCCTGGAGCTAAACACTGAAGCTTTCTTT
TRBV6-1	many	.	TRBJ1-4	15	CASTETTVGNEKLFF	TGTGCCAGCACCGAAACGACAGTGGGTAATGAAAAACTGTTTTTT
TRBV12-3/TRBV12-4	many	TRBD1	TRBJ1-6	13	CASRGQGRSPLHF	TGTGCCAGCAGGGGACAGGGGCGGTCACCCCTCCACTTT
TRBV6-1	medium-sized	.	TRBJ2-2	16	CASSEGGGQVTGELFF	TGTGCCAGCAGTGAAGGGGGGGGGCAGGTCACCGGGGAGCTGTTTTTT
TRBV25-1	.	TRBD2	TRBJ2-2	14	CASSDGRDTGELFF	TGTGCCAGCAGTGACGGGAGGGACACCGGGGAGCTGTTTTTT
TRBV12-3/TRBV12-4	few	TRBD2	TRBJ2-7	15	CASRGTSKVVYEQYF	TGTGCCAGCAGGGGGACTAGTAAAGTGGTGTACGAGCAGTACTTC
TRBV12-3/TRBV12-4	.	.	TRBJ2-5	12	CVSSPGTETQYF	TGTGTCAGCAGTCCTGGCACCGAGACCCAGTACTTC
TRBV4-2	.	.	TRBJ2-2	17	CVSTPAGSLGSAGELFF	TGTGTCAGCACCCCAGCGGGTAGTTTGGGTTCAGCCGGGGAGCTGTTTTTT
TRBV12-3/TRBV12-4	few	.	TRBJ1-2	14	CASRPSLQVYGHTF	TGTGCCAGCAGACCCTCCCTGCAGGTCTATGGCCACACCTTC
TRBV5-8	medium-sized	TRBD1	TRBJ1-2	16	CASSLEGASIGHGYTF	TGTGCCAGCAGCTTGGAGGGGGCCTCGATTGGCCATGGCTACACCTTC
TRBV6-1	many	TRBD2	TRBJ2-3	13	CASRGLAEDTQYF	TGTGCCAGCAGAGGACTAGCGGAAGATACGCAGTATTTT
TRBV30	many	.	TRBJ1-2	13	CARRETSNYGYTF	TGTGCCCGAAGAGAGACCTCTAACTATGGCTACACCTTC
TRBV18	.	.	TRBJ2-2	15	CASSQPPGQAGELFF	TGTGCCAGCTCCCAACCTCCCGGGCAGGCCGGGGAGCTGTTTTTT
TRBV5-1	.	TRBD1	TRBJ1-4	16	CASSLGQGAGREKLFF	TGCGCCAGCAGCTTAGGGCAGGGGGCAGGTCGTGAAAAACTGTTTTTT
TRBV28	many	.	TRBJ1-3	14	CASSPTGSLVAIYF	TGTGCCAGCAGTCCGACTGGGTCCCTTGTGGCCATATATTTT
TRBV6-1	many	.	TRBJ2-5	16	CASSEGALTLRETQYF	TGTGCCAGCAGTGAAGGAGCCCTGACCTTGCGTGAGACCCAGTACTTC
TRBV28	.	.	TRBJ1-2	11	CASSNTYGYTF	TGTGCCAGCAGTAATACCTATGGCTACACCTTC
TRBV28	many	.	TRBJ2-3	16	CASSPILDPSTDTQYF	TGTGCCAGCAGCCCTATTCTAGACCCAAGCACAGATACGCAGTATTTT
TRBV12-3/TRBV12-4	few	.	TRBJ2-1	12	CASSRRHNEQFF	TGTGCCAGCAGTCGTAGACACAATGAGCAGTTCTTC
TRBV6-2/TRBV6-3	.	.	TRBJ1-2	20	CASSYHRSGGDNEHNYGYTF	TGTGCCAGCAGTTACCATCGTTCAGGCGGGGACAACGAGCACAACTATGGCTACACCTTC
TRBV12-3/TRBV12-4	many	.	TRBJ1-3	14	CASSPPGRRNTIYF	TGTGCCAGCAGTCCACCGGGACGAAGAAACACCATATATTTT
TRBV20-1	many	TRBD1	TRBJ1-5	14	CSAINRGQAQPQHF	TGCAGTGCTATCAACAGGGGGCAGGCTCAGCCCCAGCATTTT
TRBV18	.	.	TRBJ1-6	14	CASSPWGYNSPLHF	TGTGCCAGCTCACCATGGGGGTATAATTCACCCCTCCACTTT
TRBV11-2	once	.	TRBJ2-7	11	CASSLSGEQYF	TGTGCCAGCAGCCTCTCCGGTGAGCAGTACTTC